This T cell receptor beta chain was sequenced for a study of vaccination and CD4 T cells after COVID-19. Overall study context: Mild disease affected eight to ten convalescent patients and severe disease one, all SARS-CoV-2 positive by nasal swab PCR.

Study-wide results and limits: Convalescent patients were relatively few, and early post-infection timepoints were missing.

Remarks on this clonotype: The antigen is not known.

Trimming left V 6 bases short and J 5 bases short, with 10 bases between. CDR3 length equals 12 residues. With the Oncomine TCR Beta short-read assay, DNA from cultured CD4+ T cells was sequenced. The template was genomic DNA from cultured CD4+ T cells. Using its own MiXCR run on the PCR reads, TCRdb lists one record per CDR3 protein. The sample lists roughly 14,000 distinct CDR3 sequences, about 46% seen once, with around a sixth in the top ten. The treatment was: roughly nine-day PBMC culture with coronavirus spike peptide pools or control peptides (ViraFEST assay). This TCR derives from a human donor with COVID-19. Sequencing was carried out using cultured CD4+ T cells from blood. The V and J genes are TRBV23-1 and TRBJ1-1; no definite D call. TRBV23-1 is recorded as an ORF, its role being uncertain. CDR3 sequence: CASRRSGTEAFF. For the CDR3, the DNA is TGCGCCAGCAGACGTAGCGGGACTGAAGCTTTCTTT.